This is a list of T cell receptor beta chains from one sample in a study of human CD4 T cells and Enterobacteriaceae. Here immunoSEQ multiplex PCR was the method, and the copy in TCRdb shows in-frame clones only, minus some. In the table there are tens of thousands of clones, around 80% of which are singletons. The sample comprised memory CD4+ T cells from blood. The origin of the receptors is a human donor in good health. Both conserved end residues are part of each CDR3. The D gene is left open where the match is weak. Expanded clones get a size class; other rows say once, few or many, or leave the size out.

D gene | J gene | clone size | V gene | CDR3 DNA | CDR3 protein
TRBD1 | TRBJ2-7 | . | TRBV5-6 | TGTGCCAGCAGCTCGGGGACAGGGATTTACGAGCAGTACTTC | CASSSGTGIYEQYF
. | TRBJ2-7 | . | TRBV7-7 | TGTGCCAGCAGCTTAGTAAGAGGACAGCCGAATTGCGAGCAGTACTTC | CASSLVRGQPNCEQYF
TRBD1 | TRBJ1-1 | . | TRBV19 | TGTGCCAGTAGTAACGAGGACAGGGTCTGGGGGTTTAACACTGAAGCTTTCTTT | CASSNEDRVWGFNTEAFF
. | TRBJ1-3 | few | TRBV6-6 | TGTGCCAGCAGTTACTCGGGGGACTCTGGAAACACCATATATTTT | CASSYSGDSGNTIYF
. | TRBJ2-3 | once | TRBV21-1 | TGTGCCAGCAGCAAAGAGGGTAGCGGGAGGGCCCTCCGCACAGATACGCAGTATTTT | CASSKEGSGRALRTDTQYF
. | TRBJ2-6 | . | TRBV6-5 | TGTGCCAGCAGTTACTCAGGGGTAGCTGGGGCCAACGTCCTGACTTTC | CASSYSGVAGANVLTF
. | TRBJ1-1 | . | TRBV5-4 | TGTGCCAGCAGCCCTCCATTTGGTGTTTTCGCTGAAGCTTTCTTT | CASSPPFGVFAEAFF
TRBD2 | TRBJ2-2 | . | TRBV9 | TGTGCCAGCAGCGGGACTAGCGGATACACCGGGGAGCTGTTTTTT | CASSGTSGYTGELFF
. | TRBJ2-2 | . | TRBV6-5 | TGTGCCAGCAGTTACGCCGGCACCGGGGAGCTGTTTTTT | CASSYAGTGELFF
. | TRBJ2-2 | . | TRBV4-1 | TGCGCCAGCAGCCAAGGACGGGGTCGGACCGGGGAGCTGTTTTTT | CASSQGRGRTGELFF
. | TRBJ1-4 | . | TRBV28 | TGTGCCAGCAGTTTGTGGCGCGAAAAACTGTTTTTT | CASSLWREKLFF
. | TRBJ2-2 | . | TRBV7-3 | TGTGCCGCCGGGGGTAAATTTATCCCCGGGGAGCTGTTTTTT | CAAGGKFIPGELFF
TRBD1 | TRBJ2-7 | . | TRBV29-1 | TGCAGCGTTGAAGAGAGCCAGGGGGTAGACGAGCAGTACTTC | CSVEESQGVDEQYF
. | TRBJ2-2 | . | TRBV29-1 | TGCAGCGTTGGAGGCGGTCCTACCGGGGAGCTGTTTTTT | CSVGGGPTGELFF
TRBD1 | TRBJ2-5 | . | TRBV9 | TGTGCCAGCAGCGAGAGGACAGGGGTCGGAGAGACCCAGTACTTC | CASSERTGVGETQYF
. | TRBJ1-1 | . | TRBV29-1 | TGCAGCGTTACTCAGACAGGCCTGAACACTGAAGCTTTCTTT | CSVTQTGLNTEAFF
TRBD1 | TRBJ2-3 | . | TRBV19 | TGTGCCAGTAGTCGGACAGGGGTGGATACGCAGTATTTT | CASSRTGVDTQYF
. | TRBJ2-7 | . | TRBV9 | TGTGCCAGCAGCCTCCAAGGACAGTCCTACGAGCAGTACTTC | CASSLQGQSYEQYF
. | TRBJ2-7 | . | TRBV7-2 | TGTGCCAGCAGCTATCGTCGGACTTTAACCTACGAGCAGTACTTC | CASSYRRTLTYEQYF
TRBD2 | TRBJ2-1 | . | TRBV10-3 | TGTGCCATCAGCGAAGAGATAGCGGGAGCGTCCTACAATGAGCAGTTCTTC | CAISEEIAGASYNEQFF
TRBD1 | TRBJ2-1 | . | TRBV7-3 | TGTGCCAGCAGCTCCAGACCGGGACAGGGGTACTACAATGAGCAGTTCTTC | CASSSRPGQGYYNEQFF
. | TRBJ1-2 | . | TRBV10-2 | TGCGCCAGCAGTGAGCGGACATCGGGAGGCTACACCTTC | CASSERTSGGYTF
. | TRBJ2-5 | . | TRBV11-2 | TGTGCCAGCAGCAGCACCGCCCCGGAGACCCAGTACTTC | CASSSTAPETQYF
. | TRBJ2-1 | . | TRBV10-2 | TGCGCCAGCAGTGACCCCCCCATAGGCTACAATGAGCAGTTCTTC | CASSDPPIGYNEQFF
TRBD2 | TRBJ2-1 | . | TRBV19 | TGTGCCAGTAGTATAGATCGGGGTAGCGGGATCGATGAGCAGTTCTTC | CASSIDRGSGIDEQFF
. | TRBJ2-7 | few | TRBV2 | TGTGCCAGCAGTGGCCCAGCTTTCTACGAGCAGTACTTC | CASSGPAFYEQYF
. | TRBJ1-5 | . | TRBV6-1 | TGTGCCAGCAGTGAAAGGGCAAATCAGCCCCAGCATTTT | CASSERANQPQHF
TRBD2 | TRBJ2-2 | . | TRBV7-3 | TGTGCCAGCAGCTTAAAGTCGGGACTAGCGGGAGGGATTAACACCGGGGAGCTGTTTTTT | CASSLKSGLAGGINTGELFF
. | TRBJ2-7 | . | TRBV6-5 | TGTGCCAGCTCAGGGTTCTACGAGCAGTACTTC | CASSGFYEQYF
TRBD1 | TRBJ1-2 | . | TRBV29-1 | TGCAGCGTTGAGGGAAGGGGGCGCTCCTATGGCTACACCTTC | CSVEGRGRSYGYTF
. | TRBJ1-1 | once | TRBV29-1 | TGCAGCGTTGAACGGTCAAACGGGGCTGAAGCTTTCTTT | CSVERSNGAEAFF
. | TRBJ2-5 | . | TRBV10-1 | TGCGCCAGCAGTGAGGGGGTTAGCGGCCAAGAGACCCAGTACTTC | CASSEGVSGQETQYF
. | TRBJ1-1 | few | TRBV29-1 | TGCAGCGCCCGGTCTAGTGGCACTGAAGCTTTCTTT | CSARSSGTEAFF
. | TRBJ2-1 | . | TRBV5-1 | TGCGCCAGCAGCTTGGCACAGGGCAGGACAGAGCAGTTCTTC | CASSLAQGRTEQFF
TRBD1 | TRBJ2-3 | . | TRBV6-1 | TGTGCCAGCAGCTTCGACAGGGGAGGCACAGATACGCAGTATTTT | CASSFDRGGTDTQYF
. | TRBJ2-2 | few | TRBV2 | TGTGCCAGCAGTGATCAACAGGTTGGGGAGCTGTTTTTT | CASSDQQVGELFF
TRBD2 | TRBJ2-1 | . | TRBV6-4 | TGTGCCAGCGGGACTAGCGGGAGTGGGGAGCAGTTCTTC | CASGTSGSGEQFF
. | TRBJ1-5 | . | TRBV7-9 | TGTGCCAGCAGCTTAGGGCGGTATAGCAATCAGCCCCAGCATTTT | CASSLGRYSNQPQHF
. | TRBJ2-7 | . | TRBV27 | TGTGCCAGCAGTAACTTTGACGAGCAGTACTTC | CASSNFDEQYF
. | TRBJ2-7 | few | TRBV7-6 | TGTGCCAGCAGCTTAGAACAGGTAGTCTCCTACGAGCAGTACTTC | CASSLEQVVSYEQYF
. | TRBJ1-2 | once | TRBV5-1 | TGCGCCAGCAGCTTGGGAACACTTAGCGGGGATGGCTACACCTTC | CASSLGTLSGDGYTF
TRBD1 | TRBJ2-2 | . | TRBV29-1 | TGCAGCGCCCGGGACAGGGTGGCCACCGGGGAGCTGTTTTTT | CSARDRVATGELFF
TRBD1 | TRBJ1-5 | once | TRBV5-8 | TGTGCCAGCAGCTTAGGGGGCGGCAATCAGCCCCAGCATTTT | CASSLGGGNQPQHF
. | TRBJ1-3 | once | TRBV6-5 | TGTGCCAGCAGTTATTCCCGACAAGACTCTGGAAACACCATATATTTT | CASSYSRQDSGNTIYF
TRBD2 | TRBJ2-7 | . | TRBV10-3 | TGTGCCATCACTCCCGGGACTAGTGTGGAGGAGCAGTACTTC | CAITPGTSVEEQYF
TRBD2 | TRBJ2-1 | . | TRBV6-5 | TGTGCCACCCTCACTAGCGCCACAGGAAATGAGCAGTTCTTC | CATLTSATGNEQFF
. | TRBJ1-5 | . | TRBV19 | TGTGCCAGTAGCCGACAGTCCAATCAGCCCCAGCATTTT | CASSRQSNQPQHF
. | TRBJ1-1 | . | TRBV2 | TGTGCCAGCAGTGAAGCGCTTCGGGGAGACACTGAAGCTTTCTTT | CASSEALRGDTEAFF
TRBD1 | TRBJ1-5 | medium-sized | TRBV27 | TGTGCCAGCAGTTTAACAGGGGGCGGCAATCAGCCCCAGCATTTT | CASSLTGGGNQPQHF
TRBD2 | TRBJ2-7 | . | TRBV6-1 | TGTGCCAGCAGTGAAGCGCTTCTGAGCGGGAGGGCCTACGAGCAGTACTTC | CASSEALLSGRAYEQYF